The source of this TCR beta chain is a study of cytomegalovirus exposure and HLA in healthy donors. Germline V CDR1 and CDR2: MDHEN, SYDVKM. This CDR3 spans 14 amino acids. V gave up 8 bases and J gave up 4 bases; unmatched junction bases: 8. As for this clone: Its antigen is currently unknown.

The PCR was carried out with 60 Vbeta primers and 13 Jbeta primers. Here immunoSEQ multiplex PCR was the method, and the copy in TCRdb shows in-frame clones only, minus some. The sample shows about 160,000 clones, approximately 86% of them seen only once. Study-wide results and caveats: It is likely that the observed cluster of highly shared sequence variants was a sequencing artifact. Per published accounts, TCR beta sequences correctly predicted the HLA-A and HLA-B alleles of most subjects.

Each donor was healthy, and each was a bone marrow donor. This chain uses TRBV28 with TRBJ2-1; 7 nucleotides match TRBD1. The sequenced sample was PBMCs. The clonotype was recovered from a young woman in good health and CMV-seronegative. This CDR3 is CASALPTGYNEQFF. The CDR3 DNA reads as TGTGCCAGCGCACTTCCGACAGGGTACAATGAGCAGTTCTTC. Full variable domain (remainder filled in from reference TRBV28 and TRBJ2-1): DVKVTQSSRYLVKRTGEKVFLECVQDMDHENMFWYRQDPGLGLRLIYFSYDVKMKEKGDIPEGYSVSREKKERFSLILESASTNQTSMYLCASALPTGYNEQFFGPGTRLTVL.